These 17 T cell receptor beta chains originate from one sample sequenced in a study of shared T cell receptors in the human thymus. Only in-frame clones appear in the TCRdb table, and some are missing; sequencing was by immunoSEQ multiplex PCR. The sample lists some 660,000 clones, 87% occurring once. The sample also formed part of further work on human thymus T cells.

Sequencing input: thymocytes. These receptors were collected from a boy younger than two with a congenital heart defect.

The chain links TRBV29-1 to TRBJ2-1, with TRBD1 identical over 10 bases. The ends lost 7 bases at V and 3 bases at J; junction bases unmatched: 6. The CDR3 runs 14 residues. CDR1 SQVTM and CDR2 ANQGSEA come from the germline V gene. CDR3 sequence (DNA): TGCAGCGCCGGACAGGGGGTCGTCTACAATGAGCAGTTCTTC. Translated: CSAGQGVVYNEQFF.

The V and J genes are TRBV7-8 and TRBJ1-1, with TRBD1 matching over 7 bases. Trimming took 2 bases from V and 1 from J; bases not matched to a gene: 4. Germline V lookup: CDR1 SGHVS, CDR2 FQNEAQ. The CDR3 sequence is 15 residues long. The CDR3 sequence is CASSLSGQPNTEAFF. CDR3 in DNA: TGTGCCAGCAGCTTATCGGGACAGCCGAACACTGAAGCTTTCTTT.

The chain combines TRBV4-3 with TRBJ1-2; D is uncertain. The V end was cut by 4 bases, the J end by 7 bases, with 22 bases between. The germline CDR1 and CDR2 sequences are LGHNA and YSLEER. The CDR3 covers 16 residues. CDR3 DNA sequence: TGCGCCAGCAGCCTCATCCCACCGGGTCTTGTTTCTGGCTACACCTTC. It is translated as CASSLIPPGLVSGYTF.

The V and J genes are TRBV5-1 and TRBJ2-7, with a weak D call TRBD2 (5 bases). Germline CDR1 is SGHRS and CDR2 is YFSETQ. This CDR3 has 13 residues. V lost 0 bases and J 6 bases, leaving 10 bases between the germline ends. The CDR3, as DNA: TGCGCCAGCAGCTTGGCCGAGGGTGGCGAGCAGTACTTC. This codes for CASSLAEGGEQYF. Full variable domain (remainder filled in from reference TRBV5-1 and TRBJ2-7): KAGVTQTPRYLIKTRGQQVTLSCSPISGHRSVSWYQQTPGQGLQFLFEYFSETQRNKGNFPGRFSGRQFSNSRSEMNVSTLELGDSALYLCASSLAEGGEQYFGPGTRLTVT.

The chain combines TRBV9 with TRBJ2-3; 10 bases agree with TRBD2. The CDR3 is 15 amino acids. Germline-derived CDR1 and CDR2 are SGDLS and YYNGEE. Losses at the gene ends were 0 bases for V and 4 bases for J; bases not matched to a gene: 2. CDR3 loop: CASSVERGGPDTQYF. In nucleotides, the CDR3 is TGTGCCAGCAGCGTAGAGCGGGGGGGCCCAGATACGCAGTATTTT.

The chain is built from TRBV2 and TRBJ2-5; 9 bases map to TRBD1. Germline loops: CDR1 SNHLY, CDR2 FYNNEI. The CDR3 has 15 residues. The J segment lost 2 bases and the V segment lost 5 bases, leaving 6 bases of the junction unmatched. CDR3 amino acids: CASSPQGAKQETQYF. For the CDR3, the DNA is TGTGCCAGCAGTCCACAGGGGGCGAAGCAAGAGACCCAGTACTTC.

The V and J genes are TRBV10-3 and TRBJ2-1, with D maybe TRBD1 (5 bases). There are 16 residues in the CDR3. V lost 0 bases to trimming and J lost 2 bases, with 11 bases between them. From germline, CDR1 is ENHRY and CDR2 SYGVKD. CDR3 sequence reads: CAISESFTGAYNEQFF. CDR3 bases: TGTGCCATCAGTGAGTCTTTTACAGGAGCCTACAATGAGCAGTTCTTC.

The rearrangement uses TRBV19 and TRBJ2-6; D ambiguous. The V end was cut by 2 bases, the J end by 0 bases, with 5 bases between. This CDR3 has 15 residues. The germline V gene has CDR1 LNHDA and CDR2 SQIVND (reference sequence). The DNA for the CDR3 is TGTGCCAGTAGTATAATAATCTCTGGGGCCAACGTCCTGACTTTC. Translation: CASSIIISGANVLTF.

The chain uses TRBV7-9 and TRBJ2-7, with TRBD1 matching over 10 bases. CDR3 length: 15 amino acids. The germline gives CDR1 SEHNR, CDR2 FQNEAQ (reference sequence). Trimming cost V 4 bases and J 1 base; bases outside gene matches: 4. The chain's CDR3 is CASSSDRGRSYEQYF. CDR3 DNA sequence: TGTGCCAGCAGCTCTGACAGGGGGCGATCCTACGAGCAGTACTTC.

The chain has TRBV5-5 and TRBJ1-1; the match to TRBD1 covers 7 bases. CDR3 length: 20 residues. Per germline, CDR1 SGHKS and CDR2 YYEKEE (reference sequence). Germline trimming cut 1 base from V and 5 bases from J; bases unmatched to any gene: 23. The CDR3 coding sequence is TGTGCCAGCAGCTTGTTCCCGGTGAGACAGGGCCCGACCCGGAATACTGAAGCTTTCTTT. It codes for CASSLFPVRQGPTRNTEAFF.

V gene TRBV4-3 combines with J gene TRBJ2-7; TRBD2 might be the D (6 bases). Germline CDR1 LGHNA, CDR2 YSLEER. This CDR3 is 14 amino acids long. Trimming took 0 bases from V and 0 from J, leaving 6 bases between them. The CDR3 region is CASSQDSGSYEQYF. For the CDR3, the DNA is TGCGCCAGCAGCCAAGATAGCGGCTCCTACGAGCAGTACTTC.

This chain connects TRBV28 to TRBJ2-1; 8 positions match TRBD2. Germline lookup yields CDR1 MDHEN and CDR2 SYDVKM. After removal of 6 bases from V and 1 base from J, the junction contained 2 bases not matched to a gene. The CDR3 covers 14 residues. CDR3 nucleotides: TGTGCCAGCAGACGGGGGGGGTCCTACAATGAGCAGTTCTTC. Amino acid sequence: CASRRGGSYNEQFF.

The J gene is TRBJ2-7, the V gene TRBV6-1; maybe TRBD1 (6 bases). The CDR3 runs to 11 residues. Germline V gives CDR1 MNHNS, CDR2 SASEGT. V was cut by 6 bases and J by 5 bases, with 8 bases left in between. CDR3 DNA: TGTGCCAGCAGAGGACAGAACGAGCAGTACTTC. Protein product: CASRGQNEQYF.

The CDR3: CASSLGQHYGYTF. Here the CDR3 DNA reads TGCGCCAGCAGCTTGGGACAGCACTATGGCTACACCTTC. This chain links TRBV5-1 with TRBJ1-2; possibly TRBD1 for D (5 bases). CDR1 and CDR2 (germline): SGHRS, YFSETQ. This CDR3 spans 13 amino acids. Between the trimmed V and J ends, which lost 0 bases and 3 bases, there was a span of 6 bases.

This clone was recorded once. The DNA for the CDR3 is TGCACCAGCAGCCAAGGCCTGGGCCTGGGGAACACCGGGGAGCTGTTTTTT. It yields the protein CTSSQGLGLGNTGELFF. The chain is built from TRBV1 and TRBJ2-2; no check of the table's D call, TRBD1, against the DNA was made. TRBV1 is assigned pseudogene status. The CDR3 sequence is 17 residues long.

This rearrangement joins TRBV6-5 to TRBJ2-1, with TRBD1 matching over 8 bases. Germline CDR1 MNHEY, CDR2 SVGAGI. This CDR3 has 13 amino acids. The junction had 5 bases not matched to a gene; V was cut back by 7 bases and J by 6 bases. The CDR3 coding sequence is TGTGCCAGCATGGAGACAGGGGCCAATGAGCAGTTCTTC. Its translation is CASMETGANEQFF.

The rearrangement joins TRBV18 to TRBJ2-7; 8 bases are a match to TRBD1. The CDR3 is 16 residues long. CDR1 is KGHSH, CDR2 LQKENI, per germline. J gave up 5 bases and V 6 bases, and 15 bases lay outside the gene matches. The CDR3 DNA reads as TGTGCCAGCTCCCAACCACGAGACAGGGGCCACCACGAGCAGTACTTC. Protein product: CASSQPRDRGHHEQYF.